This TCR beta chain was found in a study of shared clonotypes between healthy human individuals. Overall study findings and caveats: Sequencing depth was predicted to influence how clonotypes are shared among donors. A handful of donors had 5% to 6% of their naive CD4 clonotypes in common. Genetic and exposure-history diversity was limited by the few donors. Generation probabilities of non-shared clonotypes were lower (relative to those shared by all four donors).

The CDR3 spans 15 residues. The V segment lost 6 bases and the J segment 4 bases; nucleotides outside the gene matches: 0. Germline V gene lookup returns CDR1 MDHEN and CDR2 SYDVKM. On this clone itself: Its specificity is not known.

The method was immunoSEQ multiplex PCR; TCRdb's version includes in-frame clones alone and lacks a portion of them. The sample has under 2.5 million clones; 85% to 95% are singletons. Sequencing was performed on naive CD4+ T cells from PBMCs. As to subset: CD45RA+ positively selected. The chain is built from TRBV28 and TRBJ2-1; TRBD2 aligns across 16 bases. This TCR was recovered from a man in his late teens or twenties in good health. Some clones in this sample may be carry-over from other donors' samples. The DNA for the CDR3 is TGTGCCAGCAGGGGACTAGCGGGAGGGTACAATGAGCAGTTCTTC. It specifies CASRGLAGGYNEQFF. The variable domain in full, with the rest retrieved from reference TRBV28 and TRBJ2-1, is DVKVTQSSRYLVKRTGEKVFLECVQDMDHENMFWYRQDPGLGLRLIYFSYDVKMKEKGDIPEGYSVSREKKERFSLILESASTNQTSMYLCASRGLAGGYNEQFFGPGTRLTVL.